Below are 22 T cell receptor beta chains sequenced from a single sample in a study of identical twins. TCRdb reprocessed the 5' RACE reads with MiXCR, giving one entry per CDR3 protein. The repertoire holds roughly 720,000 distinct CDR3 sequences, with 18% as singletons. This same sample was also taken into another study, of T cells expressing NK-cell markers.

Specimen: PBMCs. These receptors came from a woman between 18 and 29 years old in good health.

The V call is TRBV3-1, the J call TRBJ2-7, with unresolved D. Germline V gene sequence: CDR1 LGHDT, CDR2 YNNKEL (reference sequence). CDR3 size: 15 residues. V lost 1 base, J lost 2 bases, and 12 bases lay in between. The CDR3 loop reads CASSQGQYGTYEQYF. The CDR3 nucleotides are TGTGCCAGCAGCCAAGGCCAGTATGGGACCTACGAGCAGTACTTC.

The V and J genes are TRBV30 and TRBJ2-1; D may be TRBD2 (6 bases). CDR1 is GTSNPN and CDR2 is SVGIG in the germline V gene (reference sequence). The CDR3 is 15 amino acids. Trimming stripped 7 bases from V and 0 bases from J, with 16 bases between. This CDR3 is CASPRVGSSYNEQFF. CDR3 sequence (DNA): TGTGCCTCCCCACGAGTCGGGAGCTCCTACAATGAGCAGTTCTTC.

The CDR3 DNA reads as TGTGCCAGCAGTTACGGGGGAGCTGGAGATACGCAGTATTTT. Its protein is CASSYGGAGDTQYF. The chain uses TRBV6-5 and TRBJ2-3; D tentatively reads TRBD1 or TRBD2 (5 bases each). Between the trimmed V and J ends, which lost 2 bases and 5 bases, there was a span of 11 bases. The CDR3 contains 14 residues. Germline lookup yields CDR1 MNHEY and CDR2 SVGAGI.

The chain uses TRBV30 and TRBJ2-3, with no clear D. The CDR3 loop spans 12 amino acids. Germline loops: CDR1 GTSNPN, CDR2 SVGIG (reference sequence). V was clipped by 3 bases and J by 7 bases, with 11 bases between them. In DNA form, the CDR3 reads TGTGCCTGGAGACGGTCTACCTATACGCAGTATTTT. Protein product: CAWRRSTYTQYF.

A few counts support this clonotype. The CDR3 nucleotides read TGTGCCAGCAGCTCGGACAGAACCTTCCGGGGAACCCAGTACTTC. Protein: CASSSDRTFRGTQYF. This rearrangement joins TRBV7-9 to TRBJ2-5; a weak D match, TRBD1 (6 bases). Deletions cut 4 bases from V and 8 bases from J, with 20 bases between. Germline lookup yields CDR1 SEHNR and CDR2 FQNEAQ (reference sequence). The CDR3 runs 15 residues.

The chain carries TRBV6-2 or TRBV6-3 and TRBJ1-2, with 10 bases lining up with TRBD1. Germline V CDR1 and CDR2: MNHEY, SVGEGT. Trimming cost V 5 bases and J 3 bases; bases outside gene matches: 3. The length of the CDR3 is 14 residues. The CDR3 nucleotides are TGTGCCAGCAGTCCGGGACAGGGGTACTATGGCTACACCTTC. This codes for CASSPGQGYYGYTF.

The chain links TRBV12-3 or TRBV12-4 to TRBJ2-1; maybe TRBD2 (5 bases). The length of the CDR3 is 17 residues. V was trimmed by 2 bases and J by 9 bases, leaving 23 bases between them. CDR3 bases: TGTGCCAGCAGTTTACCCCCAGAGGTCGTCGGGGAAGGTGAGCAGTTCTTC. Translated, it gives CASSLPPEVVGEGEQFF.

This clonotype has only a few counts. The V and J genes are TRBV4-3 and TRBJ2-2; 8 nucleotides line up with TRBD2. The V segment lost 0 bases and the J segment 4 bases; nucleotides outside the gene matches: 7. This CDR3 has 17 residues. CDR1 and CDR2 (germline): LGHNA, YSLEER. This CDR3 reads CASSQDYLAGLTGELFF. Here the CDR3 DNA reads TGCGCCAGCAGCCAAGATTATCTAGCGGGCCTCACCGGGGAGCTGTTTTTT.

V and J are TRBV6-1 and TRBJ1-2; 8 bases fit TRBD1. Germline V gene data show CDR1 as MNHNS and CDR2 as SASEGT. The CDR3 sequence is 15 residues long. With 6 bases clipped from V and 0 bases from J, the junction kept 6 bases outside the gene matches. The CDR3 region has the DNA TGTGCCAGCAGGCATAAGGACAGGGCTAACTATGGCTACACCTTC. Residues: CASRHKDRANYGYTF.

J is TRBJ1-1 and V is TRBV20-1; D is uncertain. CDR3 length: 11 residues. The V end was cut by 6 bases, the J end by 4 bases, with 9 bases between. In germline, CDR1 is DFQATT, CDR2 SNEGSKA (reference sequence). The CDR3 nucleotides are TGCAGTGCCCGCCTTAGCACTGAAGCTTTCTTT. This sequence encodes CSARLSTEAFF.

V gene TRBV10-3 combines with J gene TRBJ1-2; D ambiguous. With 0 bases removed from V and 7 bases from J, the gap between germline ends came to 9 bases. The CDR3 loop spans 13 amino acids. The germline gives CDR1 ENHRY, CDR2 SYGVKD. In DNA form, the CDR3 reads TGTGCCATCAGTGAGTCCTCTGTGGGTGGCTACACCTTC. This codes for CAISESSVGGYTF.

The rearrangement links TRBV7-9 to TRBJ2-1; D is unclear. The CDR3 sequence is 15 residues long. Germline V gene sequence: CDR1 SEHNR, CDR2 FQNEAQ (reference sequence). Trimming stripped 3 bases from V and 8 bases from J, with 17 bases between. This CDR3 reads CASSLDRVPNDEQFF. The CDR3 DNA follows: TGTGCCAGCAGCTTGGATAGGGTCCCGAACGATGAGCAGTTCTTC.

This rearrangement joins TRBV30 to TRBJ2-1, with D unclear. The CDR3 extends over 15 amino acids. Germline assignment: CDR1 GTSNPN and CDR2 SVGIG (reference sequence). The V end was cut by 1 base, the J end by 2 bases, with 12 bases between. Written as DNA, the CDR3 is TGTGCCTGGAGTGGTGGGAAAAGGGCCTACAATGAGCAGTTCTTC. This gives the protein CAWSGGKRAYNEQFF.

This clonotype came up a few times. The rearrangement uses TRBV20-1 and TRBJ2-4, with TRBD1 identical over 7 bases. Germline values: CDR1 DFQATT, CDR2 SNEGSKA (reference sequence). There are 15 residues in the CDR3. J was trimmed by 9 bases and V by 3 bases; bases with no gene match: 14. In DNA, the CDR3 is TGCAGTGCTAGCCGGCAGGGGGTAATGTGGGGCATTCAGTACTTC. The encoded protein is CSASRQGVMWGIQYF.

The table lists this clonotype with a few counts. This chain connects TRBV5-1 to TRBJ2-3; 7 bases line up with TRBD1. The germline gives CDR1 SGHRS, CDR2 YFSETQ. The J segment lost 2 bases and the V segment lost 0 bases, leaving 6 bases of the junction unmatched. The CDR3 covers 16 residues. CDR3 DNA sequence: TGCGCCAGCAGCTTGGGTATGAGGGGGCCCACAGATACGCAGTATTTT. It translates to CASSLGMRGPTDTQYF.

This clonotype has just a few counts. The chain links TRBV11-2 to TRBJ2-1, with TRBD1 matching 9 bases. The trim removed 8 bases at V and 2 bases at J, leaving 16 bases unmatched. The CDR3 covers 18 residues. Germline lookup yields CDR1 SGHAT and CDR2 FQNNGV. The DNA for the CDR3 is TGTGCCAGCGGTATGGGGACAGGGCTCATGTCCACCTACAATGAGCAGTTCTTC. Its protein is CASGMGTGLMSTYNEQFF. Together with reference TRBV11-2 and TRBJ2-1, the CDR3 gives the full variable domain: EAGVAQSPRYKIIEKRQSVAFWCNPISGHATLYWYQQILGQGPKLLIQFQNNGVVDDSQLPKDRFSAERLKGVDSTLKIQPAKLEDSAVYLCASGMGTGLMSTYNEQFFGPGTRLTVL.

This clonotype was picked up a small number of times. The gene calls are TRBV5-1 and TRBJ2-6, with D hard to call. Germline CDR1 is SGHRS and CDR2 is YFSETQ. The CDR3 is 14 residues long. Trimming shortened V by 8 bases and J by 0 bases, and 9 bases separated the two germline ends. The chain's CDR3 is CASLDVSGANVLTF. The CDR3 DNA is TGCGCCAGTCTTGATGTCTCTGGGGCCAACGTCCTGACTTTC. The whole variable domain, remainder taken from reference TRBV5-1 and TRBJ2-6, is KAGVTQTPRYLIKTRGQQVTLSCSPISGHRSVSWYQQTPGQGLQFLFEYFSETQRNKGNFPGRFSGRQFSNSRSEMNVSTLELGDSALYLCASLDVSGANVLTFGAGSRLTVL.

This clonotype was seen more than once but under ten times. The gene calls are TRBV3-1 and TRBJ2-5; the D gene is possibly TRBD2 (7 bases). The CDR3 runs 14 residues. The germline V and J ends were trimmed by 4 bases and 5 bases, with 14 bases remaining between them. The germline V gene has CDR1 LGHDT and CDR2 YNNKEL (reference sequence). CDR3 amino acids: CASSRRTRGETQYF. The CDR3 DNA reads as TGTGCCAGCAGCCGGCGGACTAGGGGGGAGACCCAGTACTTC.

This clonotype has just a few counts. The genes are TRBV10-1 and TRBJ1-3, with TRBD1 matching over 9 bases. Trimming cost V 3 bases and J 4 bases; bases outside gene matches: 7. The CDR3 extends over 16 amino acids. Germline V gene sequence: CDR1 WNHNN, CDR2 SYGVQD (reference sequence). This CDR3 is CASSDPQGTGGNTIYF. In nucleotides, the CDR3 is TGCGCCAGCAGTGATCCACAGGGGACAGGGGGAAACACCATATATTTT.

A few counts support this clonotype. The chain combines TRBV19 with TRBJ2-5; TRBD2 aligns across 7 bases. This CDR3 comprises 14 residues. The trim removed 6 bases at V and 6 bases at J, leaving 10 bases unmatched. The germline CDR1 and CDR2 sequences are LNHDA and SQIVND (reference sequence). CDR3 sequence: CASSPAGTGKTQYF. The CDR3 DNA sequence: TGTGCCAGTAGCCCAGCGGGAACTGGAAAGACCCAGTACTTC.

As DNA, the CDR3 is TGTGCCAGCAGCAGAGGGCCCCGGGGAGCAGATACGCAGTATTTT. Its protein is CASSRGPRGADTQYF. The V and J genes are TRBV12-3 or TRBV12-4 and TRBJ2-3; tentatively, D is TRBD2 (5 bases). The CDR3 loop spans 15 amino acids. V lost 6 bases and J lost 4, with 17 bases in between.

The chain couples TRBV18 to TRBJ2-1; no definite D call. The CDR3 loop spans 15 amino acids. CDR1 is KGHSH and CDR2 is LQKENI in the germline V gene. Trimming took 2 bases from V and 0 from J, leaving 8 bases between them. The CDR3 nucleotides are TGTGCCAGCTCACCAGCTTTTAGCTCCTACAATGAGCAGTTCTTC. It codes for CASSPAFSSYNEQFF.